The 18 T cell receptor beta chains presented below share a single source sample, sequenced in a study of regulatory T cells in long-lasting Graves disease. HTBI primers from iRepertoire and Arm-PCR of CDR3 regions yielded the TCR beta libraries. One entry per CDR3 protein results from TCRdb running MiXCR on the multiplex PCR reads. This table holds some 330,000 distinct CDR3 sequences, roughly 25% found once. Time point given: persistent/refractory GD, antithyroid drugs over 5 years with positive TRAb. PBMCs were the source of the RNA used for TCR sequencing. The sample here was peripheral blood mononuclear cells (PBMCs), taken when the disease was refractory, from a patient treated with antithyroid drugs. Every receptor here comes from a woman aged 40 to 50 with Graves disease.

This clonotype was detected a few times. The chain recombines TRBV19 with TRBJ2-6, with TRBD1 identical over 10 bases. V dropped 5 bases and J dropped 2; count of bases not matched to a gene: 6. The CDR3 has 17 residues. The germline gives CDR1 LNHDA, CDR2 SQIVND (reference sequence). The CDR3 loop reads CASSSGTGVAGANVLTF. The CDR3 DNA is TGTGCCAGTAGTTCTGGGACAGGGGTGGCTGGGGCCAACGTCCTGACTTTC.

This clonotype was picked up many times. The V gene is TRBV2, the J gene TRBJ2-5, with 9 bases fitting TRBD1. Trimming cost V 6 bases and J 4 bases; bases outside gene matches: 9. Germline CDR1 reads SNHLY; CDR2 reads FYNNEI. The CDR3 is made up of 15 amino acids. CDR3 in DNA: TGTGCCAGCAGAGGGGGGACAGGGCGGCGAGAGACCCAGTACTTC. Residues: CASRGGTGRRETQYF.

This clonotype was counted between two and nine times. This chain links TRBV12-3 or TRBV12-4 with TRBJ2-4; D is uncertain. With 0 bases removed from V and 1 base from J, the gap between germline ends came to 7 bases. The CDR3 is 15 residues long. This chain's CDR3 is CASSLAGLAKNIQYF. CDR3 sequence (DNA): TGTGCCAGCAGTTTAGCGGGTCTGGCCAAAAACATTCAGTACTTC.

This clonotype has only one observation. V is TRBV15 and J is TRBJ2-7; 7 nucleotides agree with TRBD1. Germline assignment: CDR1 LNHNV and CDR2 YYDKDF (reference sequence). Trimming removed 1 base from V and 0 bases from J; junction bases left unmatched: 3. The CDR3 spans 15 residues. This CDR3 is CATSRGSGGSYEQYF. The CDR3, as DNA: TGTGCCACCAGCAGAGGATCAGGGGGCTCCTACGAGCAGTACTTC.

V and J are TRBV29-1 and TRBJ2-3; the D gene could be TRBD1 or TRBD2 (5 bases each). Germline V gene lookup returns CDR1 SQVTM and CDR2 ANQGSEA. This CDR3 spans 12 amino acids. Trimming left V 7 bases short and J 7 bases short, with 15 bases between. The CDR3 protein is CSGGLGENTQYF. The CDR3, as DNA: TGCAGCGGGGGCTTGGGGGAGAATACGCAGTATTTT.

The chain couples TRBV6-6 to TRBJ2-7; unclear D gene. Germline V gene lookup returns CDR1 MNHNY and CDR2 SVGAGI (reference sequence). V shed 0 bases and J shed 2 bases, with 11 bases lying between them. This CDR3 contains 15 residues. The CDR3 DNA sequence: TGTGCCAGCAGTTACTCGATGTCAGGTCCCTACGAGCAGTACTTC. Its translation is CASSYSMSGPYEQYF.

This clonotype was recorded a few times. V usage is TRBV20-1 and J usage is TRBJ1-1, with D possibly being TRBD1 (6 bases). This CDR3 is 11 amino acids long. The germline gives CDR1 DFQATT, CDR2 SNEGSKA (reference sequence). Trimming took off 1 base at V and 8 bases at J, with 8 bases between the two ends. The CDR3: CSARVGGEAFF. As DNA, the CDR3 is TGCAGTGCTAGAGTTGGGGGCGAAGCTTTCTTT.

This chain connects TRBV19 to TRBJ1-5; D possibly corresponds to TRBD1 (5 bases). Looked up from germline, CDR1 is LNHDA and CDR2 is SQIVND (reference sequence). CDR3 length: 13 amino acids. Trimming took off 6 bases at V and 6 bases at J, with 12 bases between the two ends. The CDR3 region has the DNA TGTGCCAGTAGGGCTGCGGGGGGTCAGCCCCAGCATTTT. It is translated as CASRAAGGQPQHF.

This clonotype appeared a few times. The chain joins TRBV5-4 to TRBJ1-1; the D is unclear. Germline CDR1 and CDR2: SGHNT and YYREEE (reference sequence). V was shortened by 1 base and J by 5 bases, with 9 bases between the two germline ends. This CDR3 has 13 residues. CDR3 in amino acids: CASSLRIWTEAFF. CDR3 coding DNA: TGTGCCAGCAGCTTGAGAATATGGACTGAAGCTTTCTTT.

V is TRBV28 and J is TRBJ1-5; D gene ambiguous. CDR1 and CDR2 (germline): MDHEN, SYDVKM. V lost 2 bases, J lost 3 bases, and 11 bases lay in between. CDR3 length: 15 amino acids. The CDR3 is CASSLLQDHNQPQHF. CDR3 bases: TGTGCCAGCAGTTTACTCCAGGACCACAATCAGCCCCAGCATTTT.

The chain recombines TRBV30 with TRBJ2-7; 7 nucleotides match TRBD1. Per germline, CDR1 GTSNPN and CDR2 SVGIG (reference sequence). After removal of 5 bases from V and 3 bases from J, the junction contained 7 bases not matched to a gene. CDR3 length equals 13 residues. CDR3 in DNA: TGTGCCTGGGACAGGGCCTACCTCTACGAGCAGTACTTC. It specifies CAWDRAYLYEQYF.

This clonotype was counted ten times or more. The chain carries TRBV11-2 and TRBJ2-7; 14 bases line up with TRBD2. Germline CDR1 reads SGHAT; CDR2 reads FQNNGV. This CDR3 is 14 amino acids long. J gave up 9 bases and V 5 bases, and 6 bases lay outside the gene matches. CDR3 coding DNA: TGTGCCAGCAGCCAGCGACTAGCGGGAGGGGTGCAGTACTTC. Translation: CASSQRLAGGVQYF.

This clonotype has more than one count but fewer than ten. Written as DNA, the CDR3 is TGTGCCAGCAGCGTTGTGGCGGGAGGACTCTACGAGCAGTACTTC. This sequence encodes CASSVVAGGLYEQYF. The chain carries TRBV7-2 and TRBJ2-7; 8 nucleotides match TRBD2. The CDR3 has 15 amino acids. After removal of 5 bases from V and 3 bases from J, the junction contained 9 bases not matched to a gene. CDR1 and CDR2 (germline): SGHTA, FQGNSA.

This clonotype was recorded many times. J is TRBJ2-7 and V is TRBV6-1; 13 bases agree with TRBD2. Germline CDR1 and CDR2: MNHNS and SASEGT. This CDR3 is built from 16 residues. Losses at the gene ends were 6 bases for V and 1 base for J; bases not matched to a gene: 6. The CDR3 is CASRGPGLAGSYEQYF. For the CDR3, the DNA is TGTGCCAGCAGAGGTCCGGGACTAGCGGGATCCTACGAGCAGTACTTC.

Points on this clonotype: This may be a read error, as it is one base from a much larger clone. The rearrangement joins TRBV12-3 or TRBV12-4 to TRBJ1-3, with unresolved D. V was clipped by 5 bases and J by 4 bases, with 6 bases between them. This CDR3 contains 12 residues. The CDR3 here is CASSPFGNTIYF. DNA of the CDR3: TGTGCCAGCAGTCCCTTCGGAAACACCATATATTTT.

This clonotype has ten or more counts. V and J are TRBV5-1 and TRBJ2-7, with 7 bases fitting TRBD2. Germline lookup yields CDR1 SGHRS and CDR2 YFSETQ. The CDR3 loop spans 14 amino acids. The V segment lost 0 bases and the J segment 3 bases; nucleotides outside the gene matches: 3. As DNA, the CDR3 is TGCGCCAGCAGCTTGGCGGCGGGAGTCTACGAGCAGTACTTC. It is translated as CASSLAAGVYEQYF.

The J gene is TRBJ1-1, the V gene TRBV5-1; weak D call: TRBD1 (5 bases). Trimming cost V 3 bases and J 2 bases, with 11 bases left between them. Per the germline V gene, CDR1 is SGHRS and CDR2 is YFSETQ. The CDR3 runs to 14 residues. CDR3 sequence: CASSWGEGNTEAFF. The CDR3 DNA reads as TGCGCCAGCAGCTGGGGGGAAGGAAACACTGAAGCTTTCTTT.

The V and J genes are TRBV4-1 and TRBJ1-1, with 7 bases that match TRBD1. Per germline, CDR1 MGHRA and CDR2 YSYEKL. The CDR3 runs to 15 residues. The J segment lost 0 bases and the V segment lost 4 bases, leaving 5 bases of the junction unmatched. DNA for the CDR3: TGCGCCAGCAGCCCTCAGGGGGGCATGAACACTGAAGCTTTCTTT. Translation gives CASSPQGGMNTEAFF.